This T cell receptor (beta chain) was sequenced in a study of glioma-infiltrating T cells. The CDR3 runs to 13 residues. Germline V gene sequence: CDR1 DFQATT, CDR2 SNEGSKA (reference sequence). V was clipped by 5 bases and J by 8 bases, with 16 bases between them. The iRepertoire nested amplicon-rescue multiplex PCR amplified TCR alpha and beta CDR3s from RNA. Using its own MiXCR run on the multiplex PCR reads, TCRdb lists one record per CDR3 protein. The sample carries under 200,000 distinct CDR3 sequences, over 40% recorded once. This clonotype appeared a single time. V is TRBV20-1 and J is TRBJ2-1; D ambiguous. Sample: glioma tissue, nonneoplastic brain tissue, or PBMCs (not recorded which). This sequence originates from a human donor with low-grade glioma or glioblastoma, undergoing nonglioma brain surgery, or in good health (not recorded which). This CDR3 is CSADPPARYEQFF. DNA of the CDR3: TGCAGTGCTGACCCGCCCGCCCGCTATGAGCAGTTCTTC.